This T cell receptor beta chain was sequenced during a study of cytomegalovirus exposure and HLA in healthy donors. 60 Vbeta and 13 Jbeta primers were used in PCR. Here immunoSEQ multiplex PCR was the method, and the copy in TCRdb shows in-frame clones only, minus some. The sample includes 150,000 to 200,000 clones, approximately 73% of them seen just once. Details on this clone: Its antigen is as yet unknown.

Donors were nominally healthy when sampled, though unrecorded immune exposures were likely. General study points: The only immune exposure information that was available was CMV serostatus. Presence/absence analyses took donor sequencing depth as roughly uniform. TCR beta sequences reportedly predicted the HLA-A and HLA-B alleles of most subjects accurately.

The length of the CDR3 is 12 residues. Germline V gene lookup returns CDR1 KGHSH and CDR2 LQKENI. V was cut by 0 bases and J by 5 bases, with 4 bases left in between. This clonotype originated in a man aged 50-59 years in good health and CMV-seronegative. Source material: PBMCs. This rearrangement joins TRBV18 to TRBJ2-5; unclear D gene. Written as DNA, the CDR3 is TGTGCCAGCTCACCACCGAGCGAGACCCAGTACTTC. Its protein is CASSPPSETQYF.